Following are 15 T cell receptor beta chains from one sample sequenced in a study of graft-versus-host responses after intestinal transplantation. Each mixed lymphocyte reaction held around 200,000 CFSE-labeled responders and around 200,000 irradiated violet-dye-labeled stimulators. This table comes from immunoSEQ multiplex PCR, and its TCRdb copy is limited to in-frame clones, with some not included. The top ten clones hold roughly 29% of a sample with over 2,000 clones, around 40% of them seen once. Sequences were derived from alloreactive CD8+ T cells from a mixed lymphocyte reaction culture, sampled before transplantation. Subset meaning: CFSE-low proliferating T cells sorted from roughly six-day pre-transplant mixed lymphocyte reaction (GvH or HvG direction). The receptors shown here come from a human patient who was an organ donor for intestinal transplantation.

There are a few counts of this clone. The CDR3 reads CASSLMGQGAGEQYF. The CDR3 DNA follows: TGTGCCAGCAGTTTAATGGGACAGGGGGCGGGGGAGCAGTACTTC. The rearrangement links TRBV27 to TRBJ2-7, with 12 positions matching TRBD1. The trim removed 2 bases at V and 7 bases at J, leaving 6 bases unmatched. The CDR3 contains 15 residues. The germline V gene encodes CDR1 MNHEY and CDR2 SMNVEV (reference sequence).

The chain employs TRBV28 and TRBJ2-6; D ambiguous. CDR3 length: 16 residues. Germline CDR1 reads MDHEN; CDR2 reads SYDVKM. Trimming cost V 5 bases and J 0 bases, with 11 bases left between them. DNA for the CDR3: TGTGCCAGCAGTCAAAATGGATTCTCTGGGGCCAACGTCCTGACTTTC. This translates into CASSQNGFSGANVLTF.

The chain carries TRBV15 and TRBJ1-5; D may be TRBD1 (5 bases). From germline, CDR1 is LNHNV and CDR2 YYDKDF (reference sequence). Trimming removed 8 bases from V and 2 bases from J, with 13 bases in between. CDR3 length: 14 residues. CDR3 DNA sequence: TGTGCCACCCGTGGGGGAATTGGCAATCAGCCCCAGCATTTT. As protein: CATRGGIGNQPQHF.

The rearrangement uses TRBV19 and TRBJ2-1; perhaps TRBD1 as D (6 bases). Germline CDR1 LNHDA, CDR2 SQIVND (reference sequence). The V and J ends lost 10 bases and 4 bases respectively, with 14 bases between them. This CDR3 has 13 residues. The CDR3 spells CATLGQLYNEQFF. DNA of the CDR3: TGTGCCACCCTAGGACAGCTATACAATGAGCAGTTCTTC.

The chain has TRBV7-9 and TRBJ2-7; TRBD1 might be the D (5 bases). Germline values: CDR1 SEHNR, CDR2 FQNEAQ (reference sequence). The CDR3 contains 13 residues. Trimming left V 3 bases short and J 2 bases short, with 8 bases between. CDR3 loop: CASSLDKTYEQYF. The CDR3, as DNA: TGTGCCAGCAGCTTGGACAAAACCTACGAGCAGTACTTC.

V is TRBV4-1 and J is TRBJ1-4; D uncertain. The CDR3 consists of 16 residues. Trimming stripped 4 bases from V and 4 bases from J, with 16 bases between. CDR1 and CDR2 from the germline V gene are MGHRA and YSYEKL. CDR3 amino acids: CASSPPAERINEKLFF. CDR3 bases: TGCGCCAGCAGCCCCCCCGCCGAGAGGATTAATGAAAAACTGTTTTTT.

The table lists this clone with a few counts. The chain combines TRBV2 with TRBJ2-5, with 7 bases that match TRBD2. The V gene's germline CDR1 is SNHLY and CDR2 FYNNEI. CDR3 length equals 16 residues. The ends lost 6 bases at V and 5 bases at J; junction bases unmatched: 15. The CDR3 nucleotides are TGTGCCAGCAGCAGGAAAGCGGGACCCATCGGGGAGACCCAGTACTTC. This translates into CASSRKAGPIGETQYF.

The rearrangement uses TRBV6-1 and TRBJ1-2; D is ambiguous. From germline, CDR1 is MNHNS and CDR2 SASEGT. The CDR3 runs 16 residues. Trimming cost V 1 base and J 8 bases, with 20 bases left between them. Here the CDR3 reads CASSEGLGEPPAGYTF. CDR3 bases: TGTGCCAGCAGTGAAGGTCTTGGGGAACCGCCTGCGGGCTACACCTTC.

This clone was recorded only once. The chain joins TRBV6-5 to TRBJ1-6; D is ambiguous. V dropped 0 bases and J dropped 8 bases, with 2 bases sitting between them. The CDR3 sequence is 12 residues long. Germline V gives CDR1 MNHEY, CDR2 SVGAGI. For the CDR3, the DNA is TGTGCCAGCAGTTACTCCGATTCACCCCTCCACTTT. It is translated as CASSYSDSPLHF.

The rearrangement links TRBV28 to TRBJ2-7; no reliable D call. Germline CDR1 and CDR2: MDHEN and SYDVKM. The ends were cut back, 6 bases at V and 0 bases at J, with 24 bases in the middle. The CDR3 consists of 18 residues. The CDR3 region is CASSFTQTVLQTSYEQYF. DNA of the CDR3: TGTGCCAGCAGCTTTACTCAAACAGTGCTTCAAACCTCCTACGAGCAGTACTTC.

This clone was detected only a few times. This rearrangement joins TRBV6-6 to TRBJ2-2; 7 nucleotides align to TRBD2. Germline V gives CDR1 MNHNY, CDR2 SVGAGI (reference sequence). There are 14 residues in the CDR3. Germline trimming cut 6 bases from V and 4 bases from J; bases unmatched to any gene: 5. The CDR3 DNA reads TGTGCCAGCAGCCCCGGGGAGGGCACCGGGGAGCTGTTTTTT. Protein product: CASSPGEGTGELFF.

This clone was found a few times. The chain combines TRBV6-1 with TRBJ1-2, with unresolved D. Germline lookup yields CDR1 MNHNS and CDR2 SASEGT. Trimming stripped 0 bases from V and 4 bases from J, with 15 bases between. This CDR3 is 16 amino acids long. The CDR3 loop reads CASSEANSFAVYGYTF. The DNA of the CDR3 is TGTGCCAGCAGTGAAGCCAACAGTTTCGCGGTCTATGGCTACACCTTC.

This clone turned up a few times. The chain is built from TRBV7-3 and TRBJ2-7; TRBD2 might be the D (6 bases). Germline V gives CDR1 SGHTA, CDR2 FQGTGA. The CDR3 is 15 residues long. V dropped 1 base and J dropped 5 bases, with 15 bases sitting between them. The CDR3: CASSLSPGRLDEQYF. CDR3 DNA sequence: TGTGCCAGCAGCTTAAGTCCGGGGAGGTTGGACGAGCAGTACTTC.

The chain has TRBV27 and TRBJ1-6; no clear D gene. The CDR3 runs to 14 residues. Germline-derived CDR1 and CDR2 are MNHEY and SMNVEV (reference sequence). V dropped 8 bases and J dropped 4 bases, with 12 bases sitting between them. CDR3 nucleotide sequence: TGTGCCAGCGCCGTACAGAGATATAATTCACCCCTCCACTTT. It is translated as CASAVQRYNSPLHF.

By its share, this clone is medium-sized (0.01 to 0.1%). The chain carries TRBV2 and TRBJ2-1; the match to TRBD1 covers 7 bases. Germline loops: CDR1 SNHLY, CDR2 FYNNEI. The junction had 4 bases not matched to a gene; V was cut back by 8 bases and J by 6 bases. This CDR3 region has 12 residues. As DNA, the CDR3 is TGTGCCAGCCTGGCAGGGGGCAATGAGCAGTTCTTC. Translation gives CASLAGGNEQFF.